This T cell receptor beta chain was captured by sequencing in a study of identical twins. Study findings and constraints: Clonotypes of the beta chain that were abundant in cord blood carried fewer insertions (memory repertoires showed none).

TCRdb itself ran the 5' RACE reads through MiXCR, one entry per CDR3 protein. Of over 550,000 distinct CDR3 sequences in the sample, about 7.6% are singletons; the top ten hold 1.5% to 2%. This clonotype was counted many times. The antigen remains undetermined. This CDR3 has 15 amino acids. Germline V gene lookup returns CDR1 SGHTA and CDR2 FQGNSA. The ends lost 4 bases at V and 7 bases at J; junction bases unmatched: 8. These records were also assigned to another study, of yellow fever vaccine responses in identical twins.

This sequence originates from a young woman in good health. The sample taken for sequencing was PBMCs. The rearrangement links TRBV7-2 to TRBJ2-1; 9 bases fit TRBD2. In DNA, the CDR3 is TGTGCCAGCAGCTCCCCGACTAGCGGTTATAATGAGCAGTTCTTC. Translating it yields CASSSPTSGYNEQFF.